The present T cell receptor beta chain was sequenced within a study of blood T cell repertoires in COVID-19. Clones were sequenced by immunoSEQ multiplex PCR, and TCRdb holds only the in-frame ones, with some missing. The sample includes about 130,000 clones, about 70% of them seen just once. Input material: peripheral blood. The source is a man in his sixties with acute or convalescent COVID-19.

Here the CDR3 DNA reads TGTGCCAGCAGTCAGACAGGGAACGAAAAACTGTTTTTT. Translation: CASSQTGNEKLFF. This chain joins TRBV6-5 and TRBJ1-4; TRBD1 aligns across 7 bases. The CDR3 is 13 residues long. Germline CDR1 is MNHEY and CDR2 is SVGAGI. Trimming took 5 bases from V and 8 from J; bases not matched to a gene: 5.